This T cell receptor (beta chain) is from a study of blood T cells in healthy people across ages. Russia was home to the donors, healthy Caucasian individuals aged roughly 6 to 90. CDR3 size: 15 residues. Germline loops: CDR1 SGHTA, CDR2 FQGNSA. V lost 2 bases to trimming and J lost 4 bases, with 14 bases between them. The authors ran a second PCR of about 7 to 12 cycles using a sample-barcoded 5' primer and a J-beta primer mix. At least 2.5 million CDR3-containing paired-end reads were obtained per sample. MiXCR was run by TCRdb on the 5' RACE reads, yielding one entry per CDR3 protein. Of hundreds of thousands of distinct CDR3 sequences in the sample, roughly 25% were seen once. The same data also contributed to another study, on T cells of mothers and their children.

The chain carries TRBV7-2 and TRBJ2-5; no definite D call. The TCR originated in a boy aged 5-17 years in good health. Sequencing was carried out using blood. The CDR3 DNA reads TGTGCCAGCAGCTTATTTGACGTGATCGGAGAGACCCAGTACTTC. Translated: CASSLFDVIGETQYF.